This TCR beta chain was captured in a study of blood T cell repertoires in COVID-19. Study information: COVID-19 samples, acute and convalescent, were from the United States, Italy and Spain.

Original methodology: From reference gene primer amplification, estimates of nucleated cell counts were derived. The repertoire was sequenced with immunoSEQ multiplex PCR; TCRdb's copy has only in-frame clones and lacks some. The DNA gave D and trimming, while V, J and clone size come from that table. Found here are about 260,000 clones, 70% to 90% of them singletons; the top ten hold about 0.64%. This CDR3 is built from 14 residues. Germline V lookup: CDR1 MGHRA, CDR2 YSYEKL. V was clipped by 4 bases and J by 7 bases, with 17 bases between them. The source material was peripheral blood. The sequence was collected from a human donor in a cohort sampled during active COVID-19. The J gene is TRBJ2-7, the V gene TRBV4-1; no clear D gene. In DNA form, the CDR3 reads TGCGCCAGCAGCCCCTTTCATGACATTCGGGAGCAGTACTTC. Residues: CASSPFHDIREQYF.